Shown below are 24 T cell receptor beta chains from a single sample sequenced in a study of shared clonotypes between healthy human individuals. Naivety among CD8 cells was defined by CD45RO negativity and positive CCR7 selection, thereby excluding terminally differentiated effector memory CD45RA+ cells. The data were produced by immunoSEQ multiplex PCR, yet TCRdb's version contains in-frame clones alone and is incomplete. Of 1.5 million to 2.5 million clones listed, approximately 94% are singletons. The specimen sequenced was naive CD8+ T cells sorted from blood. The receptors stem from a man aged 18 to 29 in good health.

This sequence joins TRBV5-6 and TRBJ1-2; D unclear. Trimming stripped 2 bases from V and 4 bases from J, with 12 bases between. This CDR3 spans 14 amino acids. Germline lookup yields CDR1 SGHDT and CDR2 YYEEEE. The CDR3 DNA follows: TGTGCCAGCAGCTTAGGCGGTTTAGGCTATGGCTACACCTTC. Encoded protein: CASSLGGLGYGYTF.

The CDR3 bases are TGTGCCAGTAGTATTAACAGCCTTCTCTACGAGCAGTACTTC. Translating it yields CASSINSLLYEQYF. The chain uses TRBV19 and TRBJ2-7; no clear D gene. In germline, CDR1 is LNHDA, CDR2 SQIVND (reference sequence). CDR3 length: 14 residues. Trimming took 3 bases from V and 3 from J, leaving 12 bases between them.

This clone was detected only once. This chain joins TRBV6-5 and TRBJ2-7; TRBD1 matches at 7 bases. After removal of 0 bases from V and 2 bases from J, the junction contained 7 bases not matched to a gene. The CDR3 has 16 residues. Germline assignment: CDR1 MNHEY and CDR2 SVGAGI. The CDR3 DNA reads as TGTGCCAGCAGTTACTCAGACGGACAGGTTACCTACGAGCAGTACTTC. This gives the protein CASSYSDGQVTYEQYF.

The rearrangement uses TRBV5-4 and TRBJ2-7; D may be TRBD1 (6 bases). The V end was cut by 4 bases, the J end by 2 bases, with 13 bases between. This CDR3 contains 14 residues. Germline loops: CDR1 SGHNT, CDR2 YYREEE (reference sequence). In DNA, the CDR3 is TGTGCCAGCAGCCCCGGGGACATGGCCTACGAGCAGTACTTC. Translated, it gives CASSPGDMAYEQYF.

The chain joins TRBV2 to TRBJ1-5; no clear D. V lost 1 base and J 0 bases, leaving 1 base between the germline ends. This CDR3 comprises 13 residues. Germline V gives CDR1 SNHLY, CDR2 FYNNEI. The chain's CDR3 is CASSEVSNQPQHF. The CDR3 DNA follows: TGTGCCAGCAGTGAAGTTAGCAATCAGCCCCAGCATTTT.

The chain joins TRBV11-2 to TRBJ2-3; D unresolved. The V end lost 5 bases, the J end lost 0 bases, and 15 bases lay between the germline ends. CDR1 is SGHAT and CDR2 is FQNNGV in the germline V gene. The CDR3 is 16 amino acids. CDR3 sequence (DNA): TGTGCCAGCAGCCCTATCGACATCTTTAGCACAGATACGCAGTATTTT. This codes for CASSPIDIFSTDTQYF.

The chain couples TRBV4-3 to TRBJ2-2; 7 nucleotides agree with TRBD2. Losses at the gene ends were 0 bases for V and 7 bases for J; bases not matched to a gene: 5. Germline-derived CDR1 and CDR2 are LGHNA and YSLEER. CDR3 length: 15 amino acids. The CDR3 reads CASSQDVREGGELFF. CDR3 DNA sequence: TGCGCCAGCAGCCAAGATGTAAGGGAGGGCGGGGAGCTGTTTTTT.

The chain combines TRBV4-1 with TRBJ2-3; the match to TRBD2 covers 9 bases. Germline V gives CDR1 MGHRA, CDR2 YSYEKL. Trimming took 5 bases from V and 2 from J; bases not matched to a gene: 14. The CDR3 is 18 amino acids. CDR3 bases: TGCGCCAGCAGCTTAAATCTCGCGGGAGGGCTAACCACAGATACGCAGTATTTT. This codes for CASSLNLAGGLTTDTQYF.

In regard to this clone: Other DNA sequences within the sample encode an identical CDR3. The genes are TRBV7-9 and TRBJ2-7, with D uncertain. V shed 1 base and J shed 0 bases, with 4 bases lying between them. CDR1 and CDR2 from the germline V gene are SEHNR and FQNEAQ (reference sequence). This CDR3 has 13 residues. The CDR3 nucleotides read TGTGCCAGCAGCTTAGAGGACTCCTACGAGCAGTACTTC. Its translation: CASSLEDSYEQYF.

The chain employs TRBV4-1 and TRBJ2-1, with D uncertain. From germline, CDR1 is MGHRA and CDR2 YSYEKL. There are 16 residues in the CDR3. Trimming took off 0 bases at V and 0 bases at J, with 9 bases between the two ends. CDR3 coding DNA: TGCGCCAGCAGCCAAGAATATGGAGACTCCTACAATGAGCAGTTCTTC. Protein: CASSQEYGDSYNEQFF.

Of note for this clone: This CDR3 is also generated by other DNA sequences in the sample. This chain connects TRBV20-1 to TRBJ2-7; the D is unclear. Trimming took off 3 bases at V and 4 bases at J, with 4 bases between the two ends. Germline CDR1 and CDR2: DFQATT and SNEGSKA (reference sequence). The CDR3 length is 10 residues. CDR3 sequence: CSASRYEQYF. CDR3 sequence (DNA): TGCAGTGCTAGCAGGTACGAGCAGTACTTC.

The chain joins TRBV6-1 to TRBJ2-7; tentatively, D is TRBD2 (5 bases). The ends were cut back, 10 bases at V and 2 bases at J, with 12 bases in the middle. Germline lookup yields CDR1 MNHNS and CDR2 SASEGT. This CDR3 region has 12 residues. CDR3 amino acids: CATLDGTYEQYF. CDR3 DNA: TGTGCCACCCTGGACGGGACCTACGAGCAGTACTTC.

The chain combines TRBV4-1 with TRBJ2-1; D is uncertain. The CDR3 runs to 16 residues. Germline V gene sequence: CDR1 MGHRA, CDR2 YSYEKL. Trimming shortened V by 0 bases and J by 6 bases, and 15 bases separated the two germline ends. CDR3 DNA sequence: TGCGCCAGCAGCCAAGATCAAAGCAGTGTAAGCAATGAGCAGTTCTTC. This encodes CASSQDQSSVSNEQFF.

V usage is TRBV5-6 and J usage is TRBJ1-1, with TRBD1 matching over 8 bases. Germline V CDR1 and CDR2: SGHDT, YYEEEE. The CDR3 spans 16 residues. V was clipped by 0 bases and J by 6 bases; unmatched bases: 10. For the CDR3, the DNA is TGTGCCAGCAGCTTGGAGACAGGGACAGGTAGCGCTGAAGCTTTCTTT. Translating gives CASSLETGTGSAEAFF. The full variable domain, its missing parts supplied by reference TRBV5-6 and TRBJ1-1, is DAGVTQSPTHLIKTRGQQVTLRCSPKSGHDTVSWYQQALGQGPQFIFQYYEEEERQRGNFPDRFSGHQFPNYSSELNVNALLLGDSALYLCASSLETGTGSAEAFFGQGTRLTVV.

The genes are TRBV5-6 and TRBJ2-7; no clear D gene. Trimming took off 10 bases at V and 9 bases at J, with 23 bases between the two ends. From germline, CDR1 is SGHDT and CDR2 YYEEEE. The CDR3 runs 13 residues. The CDR3 region has the DNA TGTGCCGAAAGATGGATAGCCCTGCGAACGCAGTACTTC. This codes for CAERWIALRTQYF. The complete variable domain, with remaining parts taken from reference TRBV5-6 and TRBJ2-7, reads DAGVTQSPTHLIKTRGQQVTLRCSPKSGHDTVSWYQQALGQGPQFIFQYYEEEERQRGNFPDRFSGHQFPNYSSELNVNALLLGDSALYLCAERWIALRTQYFGPGTRLTVT.

The chain uses TRBV7-9 and TRBJ2-7; D remains ambiguous. Between the trimmed V and J ends, which lost 4 bases and 5 bases, there was a span of 15 bases. The length of the CDR3 is 14 residues. Looked up from germline, CDR1 is SEHNR and CDR2 is FQNEAQ (reference sequence). The CDR3 reads CASSYSIGTDEQYF. The CDR3 nucleotides read TGTGCCAGCAGCTACTCTATCGGTACCGACGAGCAGTACTTC.

The V call is TRBV13, the J call TRBJ2-1; D not resolved. V lost 7 bases and J 6 bases, leaving 13 bases between the germline ends. Germline V gene sequence: CDR1 PRHDT, CDR2 FYEKMQ (reference sequence). This CDR3 comprises 13 residues. CDR3 residues: CASTYLEGNEQFF. Written as DNA, the CDR3 is TGTGCCAGCACATATTTAGAAGGCAATGAGCAGTTCTTC. The full variable domain, rest sourced from reference TRBV13 and TRBJ2-1, is AAGVIQSPRHLIKEKRETATLKCYPIPRHDTVYWYQQGPGQDPQFLISFYEKMQSDKGSIPDRFSAQQFSDYHSELNMSSLELGDSALYFCASTYLEGNEQFFGPGTRLTVL.

The gene calls are TRBV27 and TRBJ1-1; weak D call: TRBD1 (5 bases). In germline, CDR1 is MNHEY, CDR2 SMNVEV (reference sequence). V shed 4 bases and J shed 10 bases, with 16 bases lying between them. This CDR3 contains 13 residues. The chain's CDR3 is CASSSDGAGRAFF. The CDR3 nucleotides are TGTGCCAGCAGTTCCGACGGGGCGGGTCGAGCTTTCTTT.

This chain joins TRBV19 and TRBJ2-1; unclear D gene. The CDR3 loop spans 15 amino acids. CDR1 is LNHDA and CDR2 is SQIVND in the germline V gene (reference sequence). V dropped 3 bases and J dropped 5 bases, with 14 bases sitting between them. CDR3 region: CASSILLEWNNEQFF. The CDR3 coding sequence is TGTGCCAGTAGTATTTTGCTGGAGTGGAACAATGAGCAGTTCTTC.

The chain recombines TRBV11-2 with TRBJ2-1; TRBD2 aligns across 10 bases. Looked up from germline, CDR1 is SGHAT and CDR2 is FQNNGV. After removal of 5 bases from V and 4 bases from J, the junction contained 5 bases not matched to a gene. CDR3 length: 15 amino acids. The CDR3 bases are TGTGCCAGCAGCGCCACTAGCGGGGATTACAATGAGCAGTTCTTC. It specifies CASSATSGDYNEQFF.

This chain connects TRBV30 to TRBJ1-3; D gene ambiguous. CDR3 size: 15 residues. CDR1 GTSNPN and CDR2 SVGIG come from the germline V gene (reference sequence). The ends were cut back, 0 bases at V and 0 bases at J, with 9 bases in the middle. This CDR3 is CAWSVAAYSGNTIYF. CDR3 nucleotide sequence: TGTGCCTGGAGTGTAGCAGCCTACTCTGGAAACACCATATATTTT.

The J gene is TRBJ2-7, the V gene TRBV28, with D tentatively TRBD1 (6 bases). V lost 10 bases and J 6 bases, leaving 19 bases between the germline ends. This CDR3 has 13 residues. The V gene's germline CDR1 is MDHEN and CDR2 SYDVKM. The chain's CDR3 is CATNRRGSGEQYF. CDR3 coding DNA: TGTGCCACTAACCGCAGGGGCTCGGGCGAGCAGTACTTC. The variable domain in full, with the rest retrieved from reference TRBV28 and TRBJ2-7, is DVKVTQSSRYLVKRTGEKVFLECVQDMDHENMFWYRQDPGLGLRLIYFSYDVKMKEKGDIPEGYSVSREKKERFSLILESASTNQTSMYLCATNRRGSGEQYFGPGTRLTVT.

The J gene is TRBJ1-6, the V gene TRBV27; D ambiguous. The CDR3 consists of 16 residues. Trimming took off 1 base at V and 7 bases at J, with 14 bases between the two ends. Germline CDR1 reads MNHEY; CDR2 reads SMNVEV (reference sequence). This chain's CDR3 is CASSLWGDGLNSPLHF. CDR3 sequence (DNA): TGTGCCAGCAGTTTATGGGGAGACGGGTTGAATTCACCCCTCCACTTT.

The V gene is TRBV5-6, the J gene TRBJ1-1; D gene unclear. The CDR3 loop spans 12 amino acids. The germline V gene has CDR1 SGHDT and CDR2 YYEEEE. The V gene lost 1 base and the J gene lost 7 bases, with 8 bases spanning the gap. CDR3 in DNA: TGTGCCAGCAGCTTGTCTAGAAATGAAGCTTTCTTT. Protein product: CASSLSRNEAFF.